The rows below give T cell receptor beta chains drawn from one sample of a study of blood T cell repertoires in COVID-19. Profiling relied on immunoSEQ multiplex PCR, and the TCRdb table lists in-frame clones only, not all of them. The sample carries 77,000 or so clones, about 90% recorded once. Sequencing used peripheral blood. Receptors originate from a man aged 50-60 years with active COVID-19. Both conserved end residues are part of each CDR3. A D gene is named only where the DNA matches it firmly. Not every row has a clone size; where given, it reads once, few, many or a size class.

-,TRBV28,TRBJ2-7,-,CASSLRTADEQYF,TGTGCCAGCAGTTTAAGGACAGCGGACGAGCAGTACTTC
-,TRBV12-5,TRBJ2-5,once,CASGEGRKTQYF,TGTGCTAGTGGGGAAGGGAGAAAGACCCAGTACTTC
-,TRBV19,TRBJ2-7,-,CASSRIGRGLYEQYF,TGTGCCAGTAGTAGGATCGGCAGGGGCCTCTACGAGCAGTACTTC
-,TRBV6-1,TRBJ2-2,-,CASSEQGVGELFF,TGTGCCAGCAGTGAGCAAGGGGTTGGGGAGCTGTTTTTT
-,TRBV7-9,TRBJ1-2,-,CASSPPGFNYGYTF,TGTGCCAGCAGCCCCCCAGGGTTCAACTATGGCTACACCTTC
TRBD1,TRBV19,TRBJ2-5,-,CASSRLGQGKETQYF,TGTGCCAGTAGTCGCCTCGGACAGGGCAAAGAGACCCAGTACTTC
-,TRBV7-9,TRBJ2-7,-,CACSRDSYEQYF,TGTGCCTGCTCGCGAGACTCCTACGAGCAGTACTTC
-,TRBV6-5,TRBJ1-5,-,CASTPQGLQPQHF,TGTGCCAGCACCCCCCAGGGGTTACAGCCCCAGCATTTT
TRBD1,TRBV28,TRBJ1-5,-,CASNTLGQGLQPQHF,TGTGCCAGCAACACTTTGGGACAGGGTCTTCAGCCCCAGCATTTT
-,TRBV10-3,TRBJ1-5,-,CAIREGPNLNQPQHF,TGTGCCATCAGAGAGGGTCCCAACCTAAATCAGCCCCAGCATTTT
-,TRBV3-1/TRBV3-2,TRBJ2-6,-,CASSQGQGSGANVLTF,TGTGCCAGCAGCCAAGGTCAGGGCTCTGGGGCCAACGTCCTGACTTTC
-,TRBV9,TRBJ1-2,-,CASSVGGRIDYGYTF,TGTGCCAGCAGCGTAGGGGGCAGGATTGACTATGGCTACACCTTC
-,TRBV10-2,TRBJ1-5,few,CASSTGKWNQPQHF,TGCGCCAGCAGTACAGGGAAATGGAATCAGCCCCAGCATTTT
TRBD1,TRBV5-1,TRBJ1-2,-,CASSLDQGANYGYTF,TGCGCCAGCAGCTTGGACCAGGGGGCTAACTATGGCTACACCTTC
TRBD2,TRBV18,TRBJ2-7,-,CASSPPGLVSYEQYF,TGTGCCAGCTCACCACCGGGACTAGTCTCCTACGAGCAGTACTTC
-,TRBV7-2,TRBJ2-7,-,CASSPGGQLGRQQYF,TGTGCCAGCAGCCCAGGGGGGCAGTTGGGCCGGCAGCAGTACTTC
TRBD1,TRBV7-8,TRBJ1-5,once,CASSLRQGRYSNQPQHF,TGTGCCAGCAGCCTAAGACAGGGGCGCTATAGCAATCAGCCCCAGCATTTT
TRBD2,TRBV5-5,TRBJ2-1,-,CASSSGLAGARTYNEQFF,TGTGCCAGCAGCTCGGGACTAGCGGGGGCCCGTACCTACAATGAGCAGTTCTTC
TRBD2,TRBV18,TRBJ2-7,-,CASSPRGGEEQYF,TGTGCCAGCTCACCACGGGGGGGTGAAGAGCAGTACTTC
-,TRBV29-1,TRBJ1-2,-,CSVVGGMVSYGYTF,TGCAGCGTTGTGGGGGGGATGGTTAGCTATGGCTACACCTTC
-,TRBV15,TRBJ2-3,-,CATSSQRRGTDTQYF,TGTGCCACCAGCAGTCAGAGGAGGGGCACAGATACGCAGTATTTT
-,TRBV12-3/TRBV12-4,TRBJ1-3,-,CASSLPGNTIYF,TGTGCCAGCAGTTTACCGGGGAACACCATATATTTT
TRBD2,TRBV4-2,TRBJ2-1,-,CASSQPLAGAGYEQFF,TGTGCCAGCAGCCAACCCCTAGCGGGAGCTGGATATGAGCAGTTCTTC
TRBD2,TRBV7-9,TRBJ2-7,few,CASSSPSGTISYEQYF,TGTGCCAGCAGCTCACCCAGCGGGACCATATCCTACGAGCAGTACTTC
-,TRBV10-3,TRBJ2-7,-,CAISRGKEIDEQYF,TGTGCCATCAGTCGGGGTAAGGAGATCGACGAGCAGTACTTC
-,TRBV28,TRBJ1-1,-,CASSLSSPRKGHAFF,TGTGCCAGCAGTTTATCCTCACCCCGAAAGGGACACGCTTTCTTT
-,TRBV4-3,TRBJ2-5,-,CASSQGSGIPIEVQYF,TGCGCCAGCAGCCAAGGATCAGGGATTCCCATAGAGGTCCAGTACTTC
TRBD2,TRBV11-2,TRBJ2-7,-,CASSLAASGRLAHEQYF,TGTGCCAGCAGCTTAGCGGCAAGCGGGAGGCTTGCCCACGAGCAGTACTTC
-,TRBV6-2/TRBV6-3,TRBJ1-5,-,CASSRFRVMGNQPQHF,TGTGCCAGCAGTAGGTTCCGGGTAATGGGCAATCAGCCCCAGCATTTT
-,TRBV7-2,TRBJ2-2,-,CASSGTSRSGELFF,TGTGCCAGCAGCGGGACTTCCCGTAGCGGGGAGCTGTTTTTT
-,TRBV10-3,TRBJ1-2,-,CAISDEQFGGYTF,TGTGCCATCAGTGACGAGCAATTCGGTGGCTACACCTTC
-,TRBV9,TRBJ2-7,once,CASSVRDTSSYEQYF,TGTGCCAGCAGCGTCCGGGACACCTCATCCTACGAGCAGTACTTC
-,TRBV6-5,TRBJ1-4,-,CASSSRVATNEKLFF,TGTGCCAGCAGCAGCCGGGTGGCAACTAATGAAAAACTGTTTTTT
-,TRBV6-6,TRBJ2-7,-,CASSLDSFYEQYF,TGTGCCAGCAGTTTGGACAGCTTCTACGAGCAGTACTTC
TRBD2,TRBV29-1,TRBJ2-7,once,CSARTSGGYEQYF,TGCAGCGCCCGGACTAGCGGGGGCTACGAGCAGTACTTC
-,TRBV27,TRBJ1-5,once,CASSPQGNNQPQHF,TGTGCCAGCAGTCCTCAGGGGAACAATCAGCCCCAGCATTTT
TRBD1,TRBV11-2,TRBJ1-2,-,CASSPSQGVIYGYTF,TGTGCCAGCAGCCCCAGTCAGGGGGTTATCTATGGCTACACCTTC
-,TRBV4-1,TRBJ2-1,-,CASSQEPLSSYNEQFF,TGCGCCAGCAGCCAAGAACCGCTGAGCTCCTACAATGAGCAGTTCTTC
TRBD1,TRBV12-5,TRBJ2-4,-,CASGLVLGDRKNIQYF,TGTGCTAGTGGTTTGGTACTAGGGGACAGAAAAAACATTCAGTACTTC
-,TRBV30,TRBJ2-3,-,CAWSRSPVSDTQYF,TGTGCCTGGAGTAGGAGCCCGGTCTCAGATACGCAGTATTTT
TRBD1,TRBV6-1,TRBJ2-7,-,CASSEAGTGAYEQYF,TGTGCCAGCAGTGAAGCCGGGACAGGGGCCTACGAGCAGTACTTC
-,TRBV15,TRBJ2-1,-,CATNSLRSNEQFF,TGTGCCACAAACTCACTCCGGTCCAATGAGCAGTTCTTC
TRBD1,TRBV7-9,TRBJ1-2,-,CASSSQTGVYSDGYTF,TGTGCCAGCAGCTCGCAGACAGGGGTTTATTCTGATGGCTACACCTTC
TRBD2,TRBV7-3,TRBJ2-1,-,CASGAGTDEQFF,TGTGCCAGCGGAGCGGGAACCGATGAGCAGTTCTTC
TRBD1,TRBV29-1,TRBJ2-7,-,CSVDHGTGGYEQYF,TGCAGCGTCGATCACGGGACAGGGGGCTACGAGCAGTACTTC
-,TRBV20-1,TRBJ1-4,-,CSASGIRGAEEKLFF,TGCAGTGCTAGTGGAATTCGGGGGGCTGAAGAAAAACTGTTTTTT
TRBD1,TRBV6-1,TRBJ1-3,-,CASSESSGGNTIYF,TGTGCCAGCAGTGAATCATCAGGGGGTAACACCATATATTTT
-,TRBV4-3,TRBJ1-5,-,CASSLKLGDQPQHF,TGCGCCAGCAGCCTTAAATTAGGGGATCAGCCCCAGCATTTT